This is a list of T cell receptor beta chains from one sample in a study of T cells expressing NK-cell markers. TCRdb re-called the 5' RACE reads; one entry per CDR3 protein, DNA not given. The sample features fewer than 400,000 distinct CDR3 sequences, with 4% to 6.5% in its top ten. Sequencing was carried out using blood T cells: a sorted CD56 or NKG2C T cell subset, CD4+ or CD8+ T cells, or bulk PBMC T cells (not recorded which). The receptors were gathered from a man aged 18-69 years in good health. The CDR3 runs from the conserved cysteine through the conserved F or W.

v_call: TRBV3-1
j_call: TRBJ2-5
cdr3_length: 16
cdr3_aa: CASSQTLTVTGGTQYF

v_call: TRBV5-1
j_call: TRBJ1-2
cdr3_length: 15
cdr3_aa: CASSEGTALYGGYTF

v_call: TRBV6-5
j_call: TRBJ2-7
cdr3_length: 18
cdr3_aa: CASSYSGTSVRASYEQYF

v_call: TRBV5-1
j_call: TRBJ2-7
cdr3_length: 14
cdr3_aa: CASSYITGLREQYF

v_call: TRBV19
j_call: TRBJ1-4
cdr3_length: 13
cdr3_aa: CASTGQGYEKLFF

v_call: TRBV5-1
j_call: TRBJ1-2
cdr3_length: 14
cdr3_aa: CASSSAGEENGYTF

v_call: TRBV6-4
j_call: TRBJ1-2
cdr3_length: 16
cdr3_aa: CASSGGYGAYDYGYTF

v_call: TRBV5-1
j_call: TRBJ1-1
cdr3_length: 18
cdr3_aa: CASSLGKGQGASNTEAFF

v_call: TRBV7-2
j_call: TRBJ2-7
cdr3_length: 16
cdr3_aa: CASSTPGTGGRGEQYF

v_call: TRBV4-2
j_call: TRBJ2-1
cdr3_length: 17
cdr3_aa: CASSQEVASGGKNEQFF

v_call: TRBV3-1
j_call: TRBJ1-5
cdr3_length: 12
cdr3_aa: CASSQGVQPQHF

v_call: TRBV18
j_call: TRBJ1-2
cdr3_length: 13
cdr3_aa: CASSPFLDFLYTF

v_call: TRBV20-1
j_call: TRBJ2-3
cdr3_length: 15
cdr3_aa: CSAPSSRGTTDTQYF

v_call: TRBV6-1
j_call: TRBJ1-2
cdr3_length: 14
cdr3_aa: CASSEAAGHYGYTF

v_call: TRBV6-5
j_call: TRBJ2-6
cdr3_length: 15
cdr3_aa: CASSSSELVANVLTF

v_call: TRBV5-6
j_call: TRBJ1-6
cdr3_length: 16
cdr3_aa: CASSTRPPRTSSPLHF

v_call: TRBV7-3
j_call: TRBJ2-1
cdr3_length: 13
cdr3_aa: CASSHGSYNEQFF

v_call: TRBV25-1
j_call: TRBJ2-7
cdr3_length: 15
cdr3_aa: CASSDPRQTTYEQYF

v_call: TRBV18
j_call: TRBJ1-5
cdr3_length: 15
cdr3_aa: CASSPSKGSNQPQHF

v_call: TRBV21-1
j_call: TRBJ1-2
cdr3_length: 15
cdr3_aa: CASSTPGQGLGGYTF

v_call: TRBV4-2
j_call: TRBJ2-3
cdr3_length: 17
cdr3_aa: CASSQDRSWGGTDTQYF

v_call: TRBV15
j_call: TRBJ1-5
cdr3_length: 16
cdr3_aa: CATSRGGRGINQPQHF